Following are 26 T cell receptor beta chains from one sample sequenced in a study of blood T cell repertoires in COVID-19. The method was immunoSEQ multiplex PCR; TCRdb's version includes in-frame clones alone and lacks a portion of them. The table lists 60,000 or so clones, 74% of them singletons. Sequencing was carried out using peripheral blood. The origin of the receptors is a woman of 80 years or more with acute or convalescent COVID-19.

This sequence joins TRBV4-2 and TRBJ2-3, with 8 bases identical to TRBD2. V lost 0 bases and J lost 6; bases outside the gene matches: 8. Germline CDR1 is LGHNA and CDR2 is YNFKEQ. The CDR3 has 16 amino acids. The CDR3 loop reads CASSQEGGRLGDTQYF. Written as DNA, the CDR3 is TGTGCCAGCAGCCAAGAGGGCGGGAGGCTTGGTGATACGCAGTATTTT.

The J gene is TRBJ2-3, the V gene TRBV19; possibly TRBD2 for D (6 bases). Looked up from germline, CDR1 is LNHDA and CDR2 is SQIVND (reference sequence). CDR3 size: 15 residues. Trimming removed 8 bases from V and 0 bases from J, with 15 bases in between. CDR3 nucleotides: TGTGCCAGTTACAGTCCTAGCGCCAGCACAGATACGCAGTATTTT. Encoded protein: CASYSPSASTDTQYF.

Only a few counts were recorded for this clone. V gene TRBV6-5 combines with J gene TRBJ1-5; D may be TRBD1 (6 bases). CDR3 length: 14 residues. Germline V gene data show CDR1 as MNHEY and CDR2 as SVGAGI. With 6 bases removed from V and 2 bases from J, the gap between germline ends came to 11 bases. The CDR3 nucleotides read TGTGCCAGCAGCCCCAGGGGAGGCAATCAGCCCCAGCATTTT. It is translated as CASSPRGGNQPQHF.

The gene calls are TRBV28 and TRBJ2-7; the D is unclear. The CDR3 sequence is 14 residues long. The germline CDR1 and CDR2 sequences are MDHEN and SYDVKM. Trimming pared 6 bases from V and 9 bases from J, leaving 21 bases between. This chain's CDR3 is CASSRPPVASGQYF. Here the CDR3 DNA reads TGTGCCAGCAGCCGCCCTCCGGTGGCCTCAGGGCAGTACTTC.

V is TRBV12-3 or TRBV12-4 and J is TRBJ1-2; D call uncertain. The CDR3 has 12 amino acids. V was pared by 3 bases and J by 8 bases, with 10 bases between. The CDR3 region has the DNA TGTGCCAGCAGTTTCTTATTGAGGGGCTACACCTTC. Translated: CASSFLLRGYTF.

This clone occurred once. The chain recombines TRBV4-3 with TRBJ2-1; 7 nucleotides line up with TRBD2. Germline trimming cut 2 bases from V and 4 bases from J; bases unmatched to any gene: 5. Germline loops: CDR1 LGHNA, CDR2 YSLEER. The CDR3 is 15 amino acids. CDR3 residues: CASSQKLAEYNEQFF. The CDR3 nucleotides read TGCGCCAGCAGCCAAAAGCTAGCGGAATACAATGAGCAGTTCTTC.

This chain joins TRBV14 and TRBJ2-3; 10 bases agree with TRBD2. Per germline, CDR1 SGHDN and CDR2 FVKESK. The ends lost 1 base at V and 4 bases at J; junction bases unmatched: 14. This CDR3 is built from 19 residues. As DNA, the CDR3 is TGTGCCAGCAGCCAAGCAGATAGGTTATTAGCGGGAGGACCAGATACGCAGTATTTT. Amino acid sequence: CASSQADRLLAGGPDTQYF.

The CDR3 here is CASNNRANQPQHF. CDR3 DNA sequence: TGTGCCAGTAACAACAGGGCGAATCAGCCCCAGCATTTT. The J gene is TRBJ1-5, the V gene TRBV19, with D perhaps matching TRBD1 (6 bases). The V end was cut by 7 bases, the J end by 4 bases, with 11 bases between. The germline V gene encodes CDR1 LNHDA and CDR2 SQIVND (reference sequence). The CDR3 covers 13 residues.

Only one count was recorded for this clone. The sample has other DNA sequences that encode this CDR3 too. The chain joins TRBV5-1 to TRBJ2-7; 10 bases line up with TRBD1. The CDR3 covers 14 residues. In germline, CDR1 is SGHRS, CDR2 YFSETQ. The V and J ends lost 3 bases and 1 base, in that order; junction bases with no gene match: 1. DNA for the CDR3: TGCGCCAGCAGCTCGGGACAGGGGTCCTACGAGCAGTACTTC. Protein: CASSSGQGSYEQYF. Filled out from reference TRBV5-1 and TRBJ2-7, the complete variable domain reads KAGVTQTPRYLIKTRGQQVTLSCSPISGHRSVSWYQQTPGQGLQFLFEYFSETQRNKGNFPGRFSGRQFSNSRSEMNVSTLELGDSALYLCASSSGQGSYEQYFGPGTRLTVT.

This CDR3 reads CASSTFRASPLHF. CDR3 DNA sequence: TGTGCCAGCAGTACCTTCAGGGCTTCACCCCTCCACTTT. The chain recombines TRBV6-5 with TRBJ1-6, with D maybe TRBD1 (5 bases). CDR1 is MNHEY and CDR2 is SVGAGI in the germline V gene. This CDR3 contains 13 residues. The ends were cut back, 5 bases at V and 9 bases at J, with 11 bases in the middle.

The chain joins TRBV27 to TRBJ1-4, with 7 bases fitting TRBD1. With V trimmed by 2 bases and J by 6 bases, 18 bases remained unmatched. CDR1 and CDR2 (germline): MNHEY, SMNVEV (reference sequence). The length of the CDR3 is 19 residues. This chain's CDR3 is CASSLSRGVGRDKDEKLFF. DNA for the CDR3: TGTGCCAGCAGTTTAAGCAGGGGGGTCGGCCGGGACAAGGATGAAAAACTGTTTTTT.

Details on this clone: Other DNA sequences of this sample code for an identical CDR3. V usage is TRBV5-1 and J usage is TRBJ2-1; TRBD2 matches at 11 bases. The CDR3 runs 17 residues. V trimming: 4 bases; J trimming: 7 bases; junction bases outside the gene matches: 13. CDR1 is SGHRS and CDR2 is YFSETQ in the germline V gene. In DNA, the CDR3 is TGCGCCAGCAGCACCGCCCCGCTAGCGGGAGGTGTGAATGAGCAGTTCTTC. This gives the protein CASSTAPLAGGVNEQFF.

The V and J genes are TRBV18 and TRBJ1-4; D gene ambiguous. CDR3 length: 14 amino acids. Germline V lookup: CDR1 KGHSH, CDR2 LQKENI. V lost 1 base, J lost 1 base, and 4 bases lay in between. The CDR3, as DNA: TGTGCCAGCTCACCACGGCAAACTAATGAAAAACTGTTTTTT. It codes for CASSPRQTNEKLFF.

The rearrangement links TRBV5-1 to TRBJ2-2; D might be TRBD1 (5 bases). Germline-derived CDR1 and CDR2 are SGHRS and YFSETQ. The CDR3 extends over 14 amino acids. Trimming took 2 bases from V and 8 from J, leaving 13 bases between them. For the CDR3, the DNA is TGCGCCAGCAGCTTTCAGGGTCTATCGGGGGAGCTGTTTTTT. It codes for CASSFQGLSGELFF.

The V gene is TRBV5-5, the J gene TRBJ2-1, with 9 bases matching TRBD1. The CDR3 consists of 16 residues. Germline V gene sequence: CDR1 SGHKS, CDR2 YYEKEE (reference sequence). With 3 bases clipped from V and 7 bases from J, the junction kept 11 bases outside the gene matches. CDR3: CASSYYPDRGGNEQFF. For the CDR3, the DNA is TGTGCCAGCAGCTATTACCCGGACAGGGGAGGGAATGAGCAGTTCTTC.

The gene calls are TRBV6-5 and TRBJ1-2, with 10 bases identical to TRBD1. Germline values: CDR1 MNHEY, CDR2 SVGAGI. CDR3 size: 13 residues. The J segment lost 6 bases and the V segment lost 6 bases, leaving 4 bases of the junction unmatched. The CDR3 spells CASSRDRGHGYTF. The DNA of the CDR3 is TGTGCCAGCAGCCGGGACAGGGGTCATGGCTACACCTTC.

V and J are TRBV7-9 and TRBJ2-7; tentative D call: TRBD2 (5 bases). This CDR3 region has 13 residues. The germline V gene has CDR1 SEHNR and CDR2 FQNEAQ (reference sequence). The ends were cut back, 5 bases at V and 2 bases at J, with 10 bases in the middle. CDR3 sequence reads: CASSPRGPYEQYF. CDR3 nucleotides: TGTGCCAGCAGCCCCCGGGGTCCCTACGAGCAGTACTTC.

The CDR3 is CAITTGTANTGELFF. CDR3 DNA sequence: TGTGCCATCACGACCGGGACAGCGAACACCGGGGAGCTGTTTTTT. The chain carries TRBV10-3 and TRBJ2-2; TRBD1 agrees at 7 bases. CDR1 and CDR2 (germline): ENHRY, SYGVKD. V lost 7 bases and J lost 0; bases outside the gene matches: 5. The CDR3 runs 15 residues.

The chain is built from TRBV24-1 and TRBJ2-5; possibly TRBD2 for D (6 bases). Germline V gene lookup returns CDR1 KGHDR and CDR2 SFDVKD. V gave up 4 bases and J gave up 0 bases, with 17 bases separating them. This CDR3 has 17 amino acids. The CDR3 region is CATSERPVAENQETQYF. CDR3 bases: TGTGCCACCAGTGAGCGCCCGGTAGCGGAGAACCAAGAGACCCAGTACTTC.

The CDR3 is CSVNTLGVRDEQFF. The CDR3 DNA follows: TGCAGCGTCAATACCCTGGGAGTAAGGGATGAGCAGTTCTTC. The chain links TRBV29-1 to TRBJ2-1, with D possibly TRBD2 on 5 matching bases. The length of the CDR3 is 14 residues. Germline lookup yields CDR1 SQVTM and CDR2 ANQGSEA. V was clipped by 6 bases and J by 8 bases, with 20 bases between them.

The chain combines TRBV6-5 with TRBJ2-5, with D uncertain. V lost 5 bases, J lost 5 bases, and 9 bases lay in between. This CDR3 region has 12 residues. The germline CDR1 and CDR2 sequences are MNHEY and SVGAGI. The CDR3 loop is CASSPTRETQYF. The CDR3 bases are TGTGCCAGCAGTCCCACCCGGGAGACCCAGTACTTC.

The chain recombines TRBV3-1 (or the pseudogene TRBV3-2) with TRBJ2-1; 8 bases fit TRBD2. CDR1 is LGHDT, CDR2 YNNKEL, per germline (reference sequence). J gave up 4 bases and V 1 base, and 3 bases lay outside the gene matches. The CDR3 has 15 amino acids. The CDR3 coding sequence is TGTGCCAGCAGCCAAGCGGGAGGGCCATACAATGAGCAGTTCTTC. As protein: CASSQAGGPYNEQFF.

This clone showed up just a few times. CDR3 protein: CASSLGLGTGDQPQHF. The CDR3 DNA sequence: TGTGCCAGCAGCTTAGGTTTAGGGACTGGTGATCAGCCCCAGCATTTT. V and J are TRBV7-9 and TRBJ1-5; possible D gene TRBD1, 5 bases. This CDR3 comprises 16 residues. The germline V and J ends were trimmed by 1 base and 5 bases, with 15 bases remaining between them. Germline CDR1 is SEHNR and CDR2 is FQNEAQ (reference sequence).

The chain joins TRBV12-3 or TRBV12-4 to TRBJ2-7; D may be TRBD1 (6 bases). This CDR3 region has 12 residues. Trimming pared 7 bases from V and 7 bases from J, leaving 14 bases between. CDR3 region: CASIGAQGEQYF. In nucleotides, the CDR3 is TGTGCCAGCATAGGGGCGCAGGGGGAGCAGTACTTC.

Only one count was recorded for this clone. The rearrangement uses TRBV10-3 and TRBJ2-1; 10 bases are shared with TRBD2. There are 15 residues in the CDR3. After removal of 2 bases from V and 9 bases from J, the junction contained 7 bases not matched to a gene. Germline lookup yields CDR1 ENHRY and CDR2 SYGVKD. CDR3 bases: TGTGCCATCAGTGAGGGGGCTAGCGGGAGTGGTGAGCAGTTCTTC. It yields the protein CAISEGASGSGEQFF.

This chain joins TRBV25-1 and TRBJ2-1; no clear D gene. With 0 bases removed from V and 5 bases from J, the gap between germline ends came to 8 bases. CDR3 length: 14 amino acids. Germline V CDR1 and CDR2: MGHDK, SYGVNS. The CDR3 DNA sequence: TGTGCCAGCAGTGAATATGTTTACAACAATGAGCAGTTCTTC. Amino acid sequence: CASSEYVYNNEQFF. Drawing the rest from reference TRBV25-1 and TRBJ2-1, the complete variable domain is EADIYQTPRYLVIGTGKKITLECSQTMGHDKMYWYQQDPGMELHLIHYSYGVNSTEKGDLSSESTVSRIRTEHFPLTLESARPSHTSQYLCASSEYVYNNEQFFGPGTRLTVL.